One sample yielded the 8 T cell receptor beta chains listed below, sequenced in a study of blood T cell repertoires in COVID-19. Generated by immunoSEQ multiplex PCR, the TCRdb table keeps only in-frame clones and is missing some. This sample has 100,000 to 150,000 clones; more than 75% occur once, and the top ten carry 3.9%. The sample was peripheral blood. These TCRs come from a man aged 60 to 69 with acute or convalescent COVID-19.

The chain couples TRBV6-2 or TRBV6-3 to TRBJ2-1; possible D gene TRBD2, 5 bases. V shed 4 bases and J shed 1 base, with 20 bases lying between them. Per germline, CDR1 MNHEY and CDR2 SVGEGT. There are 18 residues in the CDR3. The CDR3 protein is CASSSRFSARRSYNEQFF. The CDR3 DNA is TGTGCCAGCAGTTCCAGATTTAGCGCGAGACGGTCCTACAATGAGCAGTTCTTC.

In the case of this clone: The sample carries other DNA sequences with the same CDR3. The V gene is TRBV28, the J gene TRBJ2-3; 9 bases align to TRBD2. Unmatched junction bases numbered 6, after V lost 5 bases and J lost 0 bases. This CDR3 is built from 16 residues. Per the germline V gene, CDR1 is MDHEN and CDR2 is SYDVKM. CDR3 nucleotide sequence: TGTGCCAGCAGTCGCCTGACTAGCGGCAGCACAGATACGCAGTATTTT. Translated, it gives CASSRLTSGSTDTQYF.

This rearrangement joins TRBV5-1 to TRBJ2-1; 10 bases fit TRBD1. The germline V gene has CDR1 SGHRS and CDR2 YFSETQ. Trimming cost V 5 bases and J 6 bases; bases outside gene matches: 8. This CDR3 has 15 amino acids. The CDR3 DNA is TGCGCCAGCAGTTACGGGACAGGGGTGGCCAATGAGCAGTTCTTC. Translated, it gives CASSYGTGVANEQFF.

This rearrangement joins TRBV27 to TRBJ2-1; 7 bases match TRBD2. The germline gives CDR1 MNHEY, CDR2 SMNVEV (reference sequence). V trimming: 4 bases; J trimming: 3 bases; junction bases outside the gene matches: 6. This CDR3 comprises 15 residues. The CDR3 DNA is TGTGCCAGCAGTTCTAGCGGCGAATACTACAATGAGCAGTTCTTC. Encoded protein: CASSSSGEYYNEQFF.

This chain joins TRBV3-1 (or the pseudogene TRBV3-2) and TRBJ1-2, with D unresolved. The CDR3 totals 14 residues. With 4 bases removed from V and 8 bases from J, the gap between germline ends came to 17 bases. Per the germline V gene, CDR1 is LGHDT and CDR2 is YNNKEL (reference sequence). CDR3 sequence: CASSPPHRGKGYTF. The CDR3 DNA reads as TGTGCCAGCAGCCCACCTCACCGGGGAAAGGGCTACACCTTC.

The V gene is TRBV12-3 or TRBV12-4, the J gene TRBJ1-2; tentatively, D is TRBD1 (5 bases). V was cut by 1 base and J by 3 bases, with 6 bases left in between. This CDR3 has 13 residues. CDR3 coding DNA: TGTGCCAGCAGTTTAGGGGGGGACTATGGCTACACCTTC. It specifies CASSLGGDYGYTF.

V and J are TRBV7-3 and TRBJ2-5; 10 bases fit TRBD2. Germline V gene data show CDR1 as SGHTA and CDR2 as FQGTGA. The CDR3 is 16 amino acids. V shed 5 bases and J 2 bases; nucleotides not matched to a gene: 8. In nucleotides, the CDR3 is TGTGCCAGCAGCCAATCTAGCGGGAGCGGGCAAGAGACCCAGTACTTC. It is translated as CASSQSSGSGQETQYF.

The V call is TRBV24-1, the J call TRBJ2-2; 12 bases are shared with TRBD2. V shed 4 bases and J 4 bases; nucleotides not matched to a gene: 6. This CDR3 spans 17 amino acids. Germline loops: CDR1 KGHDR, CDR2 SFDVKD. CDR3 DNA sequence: TGTGCCACCAGTGAACTAGCGGGAGGCGATGCCACCGGGGAGCTGTTTTTT. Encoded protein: CATSELAGGDATGELFF.